The next 9 T cell receptor beta chains were all read from a single sample in a study of beta chain features in type 1 diabetes. Overall study findings and caveats: Type 1 diabetes patients showed a moderate but significant shortening of TCRB CDR3s in all four CD4+ subsets.

Since all of the isolated RNA was reverse transcribed, expressed TCRB transcripts were what got sequenced. The repertoire was sequenced with immunoSEQ multiplex PCR; TCRdb's copy has only in-frame clones and lacks some. The table shows a few hundred thousand clones, with over 8.5% occurring only once. These TCRs are of unknown antigen specificity. Material for sequencing was central memory CD4+ T cells from blood. These receptors all come from a man aged 25 to 45 with type 1 diabetes.

The genes are TRBV7-6 and TRBJ1-5; D call uncertain. This CDR3 has 12 amino acids. V gave up 4 bases and J gave up 9 bases, with 10 bases separating them. The V gene's germline CDR1 is SGHVS and CDR2 FNYEAQ. Here the CDR3 DNA reads TGTGCCAGCAGCTCTTTGGATGGGCCCCAGCATTTT. It yields the protein CASSSLDGPQHF.

This clone appeared a few times. V is TRBV5-1 and J is TRBJ1-3; D remains ambiguous. Per germline, CDR1 SGHRS and CDR2 YFSETQ. CDR3 length: 18 residues. The V end was cut by 3 bases, the J end by 4 bases, with 23 bases between. DNA for the CDR3: TGCGCCAGCAGCTCCCTAGAAAGGGCGGTGGGGTCCGGAAACACCATATATTTT. It is translated as CASSSLERAVGSGNTIYF.

This clone was picked up a small number of times. The chain recombines TRBV11-2 with TRBJ1-4, with D perhaps matching TRBD1 (6 bases). The CDR3 is 14 amino acids. Trimming removed 5 bases from V and 2 bases from J, with 9 bases in between. Germline loops: CDR1 SGHAT, CDR2 FQNNGV. The CDR3 coding sequence is TGTGCCAGCAGCCGTACAGGGACTAATGAAAAACTGTTTTTT. It is translated as CASSRTGTNEKLFF.

A word on this clone: This specimen includes other DNA sequences encoding the same CDR3. The J gene is TRBJ2-6, the V gene TRBV7-3, with D possibly TRBD1 on 5 matching bases. CDR3 length: 15 amino acids. The V end was cut by 5 bases, the J end by 0 bases, with 8 bases between. Germline assignment: CDR1 SGHTA and CDR2 FQGTGA. The CDR3 sequence: CASSPGSSGANVLTF. As DNA, the CDR3 is TGTGCCAGCAGCCCAGGGTCCTCTGGGGCCAACGTCCTGACTTTC.

In this sample, this clone turned up a few times. V and J are TRBV4-2 and TRBJ2-7; 8 bases align to TRBD1. This CDR3 has 13 amino acids. The junction had 2 bases not matched to a gene; V was cut back by 2 bases and J by 5 bases. Germline assignment: CDR1 LGHNA and CDR2 YNFKEQ. The CDR3 loop is CASSQSDRDEQYF. CDR3 in DNA: TGTGCCAGCAGCCAATCGGACAGGGACGAGCAGTACTTC.

The rearrangement uses TRBV7-2 and TRBJ2-1; D is unresolved. V lost 5 bases, J lost 5 bases, and 4 bases lay in between. This CDR3 is built from 11 residues. In germline, CDR1 is SGHTA, CDR2 FQGNSA. The CDR3 nucleotides are TGTGCCAGCAGCCAGAACAATGAGCAGTTCTTC. Residues: CASSQNNEQFF. The entire variable domain, with the rest obtained from reference TRBV7-2 and TRBJ2-1, is as follows: GAGVSQSPSNKVTEKGKDVELRCDPISGHTALYWYRQSLGQGLEFLIYFQGNSAPDKSGLPSDRFSAERTGGSVSTLTIQRTQQEDSAVYLCASSQNNEQFFGPGTRLTVL.

The V gene is TRBV5-6, the J gene TRBJ2-2; 7 bases fit TRBD1. V shed 0 bases and J 2 bases; nucleotides not matched to a gene: 10. Germline V gene lookup returns CDR1 SGHDT and CDR2 YYEEEE. This CDR3 spans 18 amino acids. The CDR3 is CASSLDRGNPLNTGELFF. CDR3 sequence (DNA): TGTGCCAGCAGCTTGGACAGGGGTAACCCGTTAAACACCGGGGAGCTGTTTTTT.

A few counts support this clone. A junction end diverges from the germline sequence, so it may reflect a read error. The rearrangement links TRBV10-3 to TRBJ2-3, with 7 positions matching TRBD2. The CDR3 runs to 14 residues. CDR1 and CDR2 (germline): ENHRY, SYGVKD. CDR3 sequence: CASSYGGGADTQYF. In DNA, the CDR3 is TGTGCCAGCAGTTACGGGGGAGGGGCAGATACGCAGTATTTT.

The table lists this clone with a few counts. The V and J genes are TRBV4-3 and TRBJ1-5, with D hard to call. With 0 bases removed from V and 3 bases from J, the gap between germline ends came to 9 bases. Germline CDR1 and CDR2: LGHNA and YSLEER. The length of the CDR3 is 15 residues. CDR3 residues: CASSQEVQPNQPQHF. The CDR3 DNA is TGCGCCAGCAGCCAAGAGGTACAGCCCAATCAGCCCCAGCATTTT.